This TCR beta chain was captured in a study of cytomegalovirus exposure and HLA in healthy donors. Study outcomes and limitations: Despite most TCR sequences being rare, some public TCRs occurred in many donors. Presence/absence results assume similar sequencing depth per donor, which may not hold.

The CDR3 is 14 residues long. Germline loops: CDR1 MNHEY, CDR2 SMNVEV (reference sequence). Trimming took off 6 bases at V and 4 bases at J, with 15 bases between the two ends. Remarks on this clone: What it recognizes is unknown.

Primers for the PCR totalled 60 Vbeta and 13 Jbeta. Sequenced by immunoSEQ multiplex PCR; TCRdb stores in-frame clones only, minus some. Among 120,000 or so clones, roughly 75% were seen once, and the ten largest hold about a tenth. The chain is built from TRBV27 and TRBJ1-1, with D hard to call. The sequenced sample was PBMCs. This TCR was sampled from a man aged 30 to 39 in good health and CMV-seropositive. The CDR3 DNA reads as TGTGCCAGCAGGGACGGTGCCCGGGGCACTGAAGCTTTCTTT. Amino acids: CASRDGARGTEAFF.